What follows is one T cell receptor beta chain and its context. The sequence runs out 3 residues before the end of the CDR3; the remainder is reconstructed from the germline J gene. This sample was included in a study of T cells in women clearing cervical HPV infection. Only in-frame clones appear in the TCRdb table, and some are missing; sequencing was by immunoSEQ multiplex PCR. The clone table shows around 46,000 clones, with the ten largest holding approximately 40%. The CDR3 covers 14 residues. Germline V lookup: CDR1 DFQATT, CDR2 SNEGSKA (reference sequence). Trimming removed 2 bases from V and 2 bases from J, with 11 bases in between.

The origin of this receptor is a woman between 18 and 70 years old with a cervical HPV16 infection that either progressed to CIN3+ or cleared (not recorded which). This sequence joins TRBV20-1 and TRBJ2-3; possible D gene TRBD1, 5 bases. Sequencing was performed on blood buffy coat. The covered CDR3 bases are TGCAGTGCTAGATTCCCAGGGAACACAGATACG. It encodes CSARFPGNTDT. The full CDR3 protein reads CSARFPGNTDTQYF.